This passage covers 30 T cell receptor beta chains from one sample sequenced in a study of radiotherapy plus CTLA-4 blockade in lung cancer (dated by TCRdb to 2016 to 2018). The library came from the immunoSEQ multiplex PCR assay. TCRdb took over this immuneACCESS table, retaining in-frame rearrangements with V and J assigned. Such tables are incomplete; in checked studies, under half of the missing clones stem from an unresolved V gene, and the remainder is unexplained. The sample records approximately 60,000 clones, about 80% of which are singletons. The top ten clonotypes cover less than 5.5% of the sample. This material consisted of peripheral blood, taken from a patient treated with radiotherapy plus ipilimumab. The receptors stem from a human donor with non-small cell lung cancer who had a complete response to radiotherapy plus ipilimumab.

This chain links TRBV11-2 with TRBJ2-1, with 10 nucleotides matching TRBD2. The trim removed 2 bases at V and 10 bases at J, leaving 8 bases unmatched. The CDR3 has 15 amino acids. Germline V gives CDR1 SGHAT, CDR2 FQNNGV. The CDR3 DNA follows: TGTGCCAGCAGCTTAACAGCGGGGGGGCGTCGGGAGCAGTTCTTC. Protein: CASSLTAGGRREQFF.

V is TRBV6-1 and J is TRBJ2-1, with TRBD2 as a possible D gene (5 bases). Germline V CDR1 and CDR2: MNHNS, SASEGT. The CDR3 has 15 amino acids. Deletions cut 7 bases from V and 0 bases from J, with 13 bases between. The CDR3 sequence: CASTRSSGSYNEQFF. The CDR3 bases are TGTGCCAGCACCCGGAGCAGCGGCTCCTACAATGAGCAGTTCTTC.

The chain joins TRBV7-2 to TRBJ1-2, with D perhaps TRBD1 (6 bases). Per germline, CDR1 SGHTA and CDR2 FQGNSA. V was trimmed by 4 bases and J by 1 base, leaving 7 bases between them. The CDR3 runs 13 residues. The CDR3 loop is CASSSDSNYGYTF. The CDR3, as DNA: TGTGCCAGCAGCTCGGACAGTAACTATGGCTACACCTTC.

The chain has TRBV27 and TRBJ2-1; 8 bases map to TRBD1. CDR3 size: 15 residues. The V gene end was trimmed by 2 bases and the J gene end by 4 bases; junction bases not matched to a gene: 4. In germline, CDR1 is MNHEY, CDR2 SMNVEV (reference sequence). CDR3 region: CASSLTGGIYNEQFF. The CDR3 DNA reads as TGTGCCAGCAGTTTAACAGGGGGGATTTACAATGAGCAGTTCTTC.

The rearrangement uses TRBV4-3 and TRBJ2-7; possibly TRBD2 for D (5 bases). Trimming took 0 bases from V and 4 from J, leaving 10 bases between them. Germline lookup yields CDR1 LGHNA and CDR2 YSLEER. The CDR3 covers 14 residues. The CDR3 DNA follows: TGCGCCAGCAGCCAAGATACTAGAGGTTACGAGCAGTACTTC. Translating gives CASSQDTRGYEQYF.

The gene calls are TRBV18 and TRBJ1-4; D may be TRBD1 (5 bases). V lost 0 bases and J 7 bases, leaving 12 bases between the germline ends. CDR1 is KGHSH, CDR2 LQKENI, per germline. The CDR3 loop spans 15 amino acids. CDR3 protein: CASSPPAGSGEKLFF. CDR3 nucleotide sequence: TGTGCCAGCTCACCACCGGCAGGGTCGGGTGAAAAACTGTTTTTT.

The chain employs TRBV14 and TRBJ1-1; 7 bases are shared with TRBD1. This CDR3 is built from 15 residues. The V and J ends lost 7 bases and 0 bases, in that order; junction bases with no gene match: 8. Germline lookup yields CDR1 SGHDN and CDR2 FVKESK. The CDR3 loop is CASNRGQIMNTEAFF. CDR3 nucleotides: TGTGCCAGCAACCGGGGACAGATTATGAACACTGAAGCTTTCTTT.

V and J are TRBV5-1 and TRBJ2-5; no reliable D call. There are 13 residues in the CDR3. Germline V gene sequence: CDR1 SGHRS, CDR2 YFSETQ. The germline V and J ends were trimmed by 0 bases and 3 bases, with 6 bases remaining between them. CDR3 loop: CASSLEAEETQYF. The CDR3 DNA reads as TGCGCCAGCAGCTTGGAGGCTGAAGAGACCCAGTACTTC.

This clone has only a few counts. The chain links TRBV11-2 to TRBJ1-4; 8 bases fit TRBD1. The J segment lost 3 bases and the V segment lost 2 bases, leaving 5 bases of the junction unmatched. This CDR3 is 16 amino acids long. The germline V gene encodes CDR1 SGHAT and CDR2 FQNNGV. CDR3 bases: TGTGCCAGCAGCTTATGGGCGGGACAGGCTAATGAAAAACTGTTTTTT. Translation: CASSLWAGQANEKLFF.

The CDR3 bases are TGTGCCAGCAGTTTGACGACCCCTGGAAATCAGCCCCAGCATTTT. Translated, it gives CASSLTTPGNQPQHF. The V call is TRBV28, the J call TRBJ1-5; D is unresolved. The CDR3 length is 15 residues. V was cut by 3 bases and J by 4 bases, with 13 bases left in between. Germline CDR1 MDHEN, CDR2 SYDVKM.

This rearrangement joins TRBV19 to TRBJ1-4; no definite D call. This CDR3 is built from 12 residues. V shed 3 bases and J shed 7 bases, with 6 bases lying between them. The germline CDR1 and CDR2 sequences are LNHDA and SQIVND (reference sequence). CDR3 sequence: CASSMGIEKLFF. The CDR3 DNA reads as TGTGCCAGTAGTATGGGAATTGAAAAACTGTTTTTT. Based on the CDR3 plus reference TRBV19 and TRBJ1-4, the full variable domain is DGGITQSPKYLFRKEGQNVTLSCEQNLNHDAMYWYRQDPGQGLRLIYYSQIVNDFQKGDIAEGYSVSREKKESFPLTVTSAQKNPTAFYLCASSMGIEKLFFGSGTQLSVL.

The J gene is TRBJ2-4, the V gene TRBV9, with D possibly matching TRBD2 (5 bases). This CDR3 spans 15 amino acids. Germline values: CDR1 SGDLS, CDR2 YYNGEE. V was pared by 3 bases and J by 8 bases, with 18 bases between. CDR3 nucleotide sequence: TGTGCCAGCAGCGGAGCGGCCGCGGGCCAGGACATTCAGTACTTC. Amino acid sequence: CASSGAAAGQDIQYF.

In this sample, this clone turned up a few times. The genes are TRBV2 and TRBJ2-4; no clear D. Germline CDR1 SNHLY, CDR2 FYNNEI. The CDR3 runs 15 residues. Deletions cut 3 bases from V and 0 bases from J, with 9 bases between. The CDR3 region is CASSDEYVAKNIQYF. The CDR3 region has the DNA TGTGCCAGCAGTGACGAGTACGTAGCCAAAAACATTCAGTACTTC.

The rearrangement links TRBV7-8 to TRBJ2-5, with TRBD1 as a possible D gene (5 bases). The CDR3 extends over 14 amino acids. Germline V gene lookup returns CDR1 SGHVS and CDR2 FQNEAQ. V was clipped by 5 bases and J by 2 bases, with 12 bases between them. The CDR3 loop reads CASSPTDLQETQYF. CDR3 bases: TGTGCCAGCAGCCCGACAGACTTGCAAGAGACCCAGTACTTC.

V is TRBV7-9 and J is TRBJ2-5, with TRBD1 as a possible D gene (5 bases). The germline V gene has CDR1 SEHNR and CDR2 FQNEAQ (reference sequence). The CDR3 extends over 13 amino acids. V was trimmed by 5 bases and J by 4 bases, leaving 11 bases between them. The CDR3 here is CASSPYGAETQYF. CDR3 DNA sequence: TGTGCCAGCAGCCCATATGGGGCAGAGACCCAGTACTTC.

The chain employs TRBV7-2 and TRBJ1-1; unclear D gene. CDR1 and CDR2 from the germline V gene are SGHTA and FQGNSA. The V and J ends lost 5 bases and 4 bases respectively, with 11 bases between them. The CDR3 length is 13 residues. The CDR3 sequence is CASSRAWSTEAFF. The CDR3 DNA is TGTGCCAGCAGCCGGGCTTGGAGCACTGAAGCTTTCTTT. Together with reference TRBV7-2 and TRBJ1-1, the CDR3 gives the full variable domain: GAGVSQSPSNKVTEKGKDVELRCDPISGHTALYWYRQSLGQGLEFLIYFQGNSAPDKSGLPSDRFSAERTGGSVSTLTIQRTQQEDSAVYLCASSRAWSTEAFFGQGTRLTVV.

V is TRBV30 and J is TRBJ1-3; no clear D gene. V lost 0 bases and J lost 0, with 9 bases in between. CDR3 length: 15 residues. Germline V CDR1 and CDR2: GTSNPN, SVGIG (reference sequence). CDR3 DNA sequence: TGTGCCTGGAGTGTACGTGGGTTCTCTGGAAACACCATATATTTT. Translated: CAWSVRGFSGNTIYF.

This clone showed up just once. The chain couples TRBV5-6 to TRBJ1-5; possible D gene TRBD1, 5 bases. Germline V gene data show CDR1 as SGHDT and CDR2 as YYEEEE. V dropped 1 base and J dropped 2 bases, with 10 bases sitting between them. The CDR3 is 15 amino acids. This chain's CDR3 is CASSLFEGGNQPQHF. The DNA for the CDR3 is TGTGCCAGCAGCTTGTTCGAAGGGGGCAATCAGCCCCAGCATTTT.

The chain combines TRBV6-1 with TRBJ2-3; no firm D call. The CDR3 runs to 17 residues. The V and J ends lost 4 bases and 0 bases respectively, with 17 bases between them. Germline loops: CDR1 MNHNS, CDR2 SASEGT. DNA of the CDR3: TGTGCCAGCAGTGCCGGCCCCGACCCCACTAGCACAGATACGCAGTATTTT. This encodes CASSAGPDPTSTDTQYF.

The rearrangement uses TRBV7-9 and TRBJ2-5; TRBD2 is a possible D gene (6 bases). The CDR3 is 17 amino acids. Germline CDR1 reads SEHNR; CDR2 reads FQNEAQ (reference sequence). V gave up 2 bases and J gave up 5 bases, with 21 bases separating them. CDR3 sequence (DNA): TGTGCCAGCAGCTTATGGGGCCGGAGGGGCCAGGAGGAGACCCAGTACTTC. Translation gives CASSLWGRRGQEETQYF.

The V gene is TRBV15, the J gene TRBJ2-3; 8 nucleotides align to TRBD2. Germline CDR1 and CDR2: LNHNV and YYDKDF (reference sequence). This CDR3 region has 14 residues. The V gene end was trimmed by 5 bases and the J gene end by 4 bases; junction bases not matched to a gene: 5. The CDR3 spells CATSVSGVADTQYF. CDR3 in DNA: TGTGCCACCAGCGTTAGCGGGGTGGCAGATACGCAGTATTTT.

The chain is built from TRBV6-1 and TRBJ1-1; D not resolved. The V and J ends lost 0 bases and 1 base respectively, with 6 bases between them. The CDR3 is made up of 14 amino acids. Germline V gene lookup returns CDR1 MNHNS and CDR2 SASEGT. The CDR3 reads CASSEALRNTEAFF. CDR3 bases: TGTGCCAGCAGTGAAGCTCTGAGGAACACTGAAGCTTTCTTT.

This clone was picked up a small number of times. The chain recombines TRBV10-3 with TRBJ2-7; TRBD1 matches 9 bases. V was pared by 10 bases and J by 6 bases, with 10 bases of the junction left unmatched. Germline assignment: CDR1 ENHRY and CDR2 SYGVKD. The CDR3 runs to 13 residues. CDR3 bases: TGTGCCACCCGGCCGGGACAGGGAACCGAGCAGTACGTC. This gives the protein CATRPGQGTEQYV.

V and J are TRBV6-5 and TRBJ2-7; D may be TRBD1 (6 bases). The CDR3 is 15 residues long. The germline V gene encodes CDR1 MNHEY and CDR2 SVGAGI. V dropped 2 bases and J dropped 4 bases, with 15 bases sitting between them. CDR3 nucleotide sequence: TGTGCCAGCAGTTACGGGGGCAGGGCTAGTTACGAGCAGTACTTC. Its translation: CASSYGGRASYEQYF.

The chain combines TRBV29-1 with TRBJ1-1, with a possible D match to TRBD1 (5 bases). This CDR3 spans 14 amino acids. The V gene lost 6 bases and the J gene lost 5 bases, with 19 bases spanning the gap. Germline V gives CDR1 SQVTM, CDR2 ANQGSEA. CDR3 protein: CSVSVGVSETEAFF. The CDR3, as DNA: TGCAGCGTCTCAGTAGGGGTTTCAGAGACTGAAGCTTTCTTT.

This chain links TRBV7-8 with TRBJ1-1, with a tentative D call TRBD1 (5 bases). Germline CDR1 and CDR2: SGHVS and FQNEAQ. Between the trimmed V and J ends, which lost 2 bases and 4 bases, there was a span of 14 bases. This CDR3 has 15 residues. CDR3 bases: TGTGCCAGCAGCTTAAGGAGGGGATCTGGCACTGAAGCTTTCTTT. This encodes CASSLRRGSGTEAFF.

The rearrangement links TRBV7-9 to TRBJ2-3; possibly TRBD1 or TRBD2 for D (5 bases each). This CDR3 comprises 16 residues. Germline V gene lookup returns CDR1 SEHNR and CDR2 FQNEAQ (reference sequence). The V end was cut by 0 bases, the J end by 8 bases, with 18 bases between. For the CDR3, the DNA is TGTGCCAGCAGCTTAGCCCCCAGTGGCGTTGGGGGTACGCAGTATTTT. Translating it yields CASSLAPSGVGGTQYF.

This chain joins TRBV7-8 and TRBJ1-3, with unresolved D. Trimming shortened V by 0 bases and J by 4 bases, and 7 bases separated the two germline ends. Germline lookup yields CDR1 SGHVS and CDR2 FQNEAQ. This CDR3 has 14 residues. CDR3 loop: CASSLAPSGNTIYF. CDR3 nucleotides: TGTGCCAGCAGCTTAGCCCCATCCGGAAACACCATATATTTT.

The V and J genes are TRBV7-9 and TRBJ2-7; D gene unclear. Germline-derived CDR1 and CDR2 are SEHNR and FQNEAQ (reference sequence). Between the trimmed V and J ends, which lost 1 base and 2 bases, there was a span of 9 bases. CDR3 length: 14 amino acids. The CDR3 nucleotides are TGTGCCAGCAGCTTAGTTGTATTCCCCTACGAGCAGTACGTC. It specifies CASSLVVFPYEQYV.

The chain links TRBV5-1 to TRBJ2-1; D is unclear. Trimming left V 4 bases short and J 5 bases short, with 13 bases between. This CDR3 has 14 amino acids. Looked up from germline, CDR1 is SGHRS and CDR2 is YFSETQ. CDR3 coding DNA: TGCGCCAGCAGCCCTTTGAACAGCGACAATGAGCAGTTCTTC. Translation: CASSPLNSDNEQFF.